This TCR beta chain was captured in a study of blood T cell repertoires in COVID-19. Across the study: From T cells, B-cell-depleted T cells, or PBMCs came the material, which was cDNA or gDNA.

Assay used: immunoSEQ multiplex PCR; TCRdb lists only in-frame clones, some missing. Altogether some 270,000 clones are present, approximately 85% being singletons, with the ten largest covering approximately 4%. In terms of age and location, participants ranged from about 18 to 90 years and lived in about two dozen US areas. Categorization into cohorts depended on clinical history that participants reported. Recovery among Cohort 3 donors was established by two negative PCRs, clearance, or symptom resolution. Trimming removed 6 bases from V and 4 bases from J; junction bases left unmatched: 6. There are 14 residues in the CDR3. CDR1 is MNHNS, CDR2 SASEGT, per germline.

This sequence was found in a young woman who had recovered from COVID-19. The sequenced sample was PBMCs or T cells enriched from blood (not recorded which). This chain uses TRBV6-1 with TRBJ1-2; 9 nucleotides line up with TRBD1. The CDR3 protein is CASRTGTGTYGYTF. In DNA, the CDR3 is TGTGCCAGCAGAACCGGGACAGGGACCTATGGCTACACCTTC.